The TCR beta chain described here comes from a study of response to subunit inactivated influenza vaccine (dated by TCRdb to the late 2010s). Study-wide context: To follow how T cells responded to a trivalent subunit inactivated influenza vaccine, the researchers relied on deep quantitative profiling of the T cell receptor repertoire. Paper-wide results and their limitations: The authors suggested that each seasonal influenza vaccination may recruit only a limited number of new T cells.

From its cysteine to its phenylalanine, the CDR3 spans 15 amino acids. The read is trimmed to its CDR3 DNA, 45 bases read in frame from base 1. V gives up 2 bases and J gives up 5 bases, and the segment between their germline ends measures 15 bases. For CDR1 and CDR2, the germline V gene lists SGHTA and FQGTGA. Library generation was performed with RT-PCR. The instrument was an Illumina HiSeq 2500. TCRdb reworked the public reads: Q25 trimming with fastp, MiXCR clone assembly, productive beta chains retained. All rows with the same CDR3 protein become a single entry with the most common DNA and genes. Counted in this sample were approximately 520,000 distinct CDR3 sequences; about 25% of them appeared once. The ten largest clonotypes hold about 1.9% of the sample. This clonotype was seen more than once but under ten times. There is no known antigen for this receptor. Base-call qualities are not available, and no considerably larger clone is one nucleotide away.

The source is a man over 45 who received an inactivated influenza vaccine. Donor details come from another sample of the same person, matched by shared clones. The sample consisted of CD4+ T cells sorted from PBMCs, taken about 5 days after vaccination. In this chain, TRBV7-3 is recombined with TRBJ1-2, and TRBD1 may be the D gene, going by 6 matching bases. The DNA is TGTGCCAGCAGCTTAGATCCGGGGGCGGCGTATGGCTACACCTTC. It translates to CASSLDPGAAYGYTF.